Listed here are 5 T cell receptor beta chains from one sample, sequenced in a study of blood T cell repertoires in COVID-19. The repertoire was sequenced with immunoSEQ multiplex PCR; TCRdb's copy has only in-frame clones and lacks some. The profile shows 160,000 or so clones, 87% of them singletons. Sequenced sample: peripheral blood. Every receptor here comes from a woman between 45 and 60 years old with acute or convalescent COVID-19.

The V call is TRBV10-2, the J call TRBJ1-1, with 8 bases lining up with TRBD1. V was clipped by 4 bases and J by 3 bases; unmatched bases: 16. CDR3 length: 18 amino acids. The germline V gene encodes CDR1 WSHSY and CDR2 SAAADI. DNA of the CDR3: TGCGCCAGCAGTGCGAATACCGGGACAGGAGGTGGGGACACTGAAGCTTTCTTT. Its protein is CASSANTGTGGGDTEAFF.

The chain uses TRBV10-3 and TRBJ2-2; 8 bases line up with TRBD1. J lost 4 bases, V lost 10 bases, and 8 bases had no gene match. Germline V gives CDR1 ENHRY, CDR2 SYGVKD. The CDR3 length is 14 residues. In DNA form, the CDR3 reads TGTGCCAGCAATAGGGGACAGGTCACCGGGGAGCTGTTTTTT. Amino acids: CASNRGQVTGELFF.

This chain joins TRBV3-1 (or the pseudogene TRBV3-2) and TRBJ1-4; D unclear. Trimming took off 0 bases at V and 3 bases at J, with 8 bases between the two ends. The germline gives CDR1 LGHDT, CDR2 YNNKEL (reference sequence). The CDR3 extends over 15 amino acids. CDR3 DNA: TGTGCCAGCAGCCAAGAAAGTCCGGCTAATGAAAAACTGTTTTTT. Its translation: CASSQESPANEKLFF.

This clone was seen a few times. The gene calls are TRBV9 and TRBJ2-7, with D maybe TRBD1 (5 bases). Germline CDR1 SGDLS, CDR2 YYNGEE. V lost 4 bases and J lost 5, with 19 bases in between. The CDR3 covers 15 residues. The CDR3 sequence: CASSPSAGFVDEQYF. The CDR3, as DNA: TGTGCCAGCAGCCCCAGTGCAGGGTTCGTCGACGAGCAGTACTTC.

This chain joins TRBV7-7 and TRBJ2-1, with D perhaps matching TRBD1 (6 bases). The germline CDR1 and CDR2 sequences are SSHAT and FNYEAQ (reference sequence). Trimming left V 3 bases short and J 9 bases short, with 12 bases between. This CDR3 contains 13 residues. DNA of the CDR3: TGTGCCAGCAGCTTCACAGGGTTGGGTGAGCAGTTCTTC. Translation gives CASSFTGLGEQFF.